This TCR beta chain was recovered during a study of cytomegalovirus exposure and HLA in healthy donors (TCRdb year 2017). In the study overall: An earlier analysis of roughly 500 of the donors reported about 300 Gb of sequence data and some 110 million unique TCR beta sequences obtained from 150 million to 200 million T cells. An early release covering 550 to 650 HLA-typed donors comprised about 300 gigabases of sequencing data and around 80 million unique TCR sequences. Of the 300 to 450 genotyped donors, about 80% fell in the genetic ancestry cluster associated with self-reported Caucasian donors. The study was designed to test whether signatures of past pathogen exposure could be identified by cataloging public T cell receptors. The T cell repertoires of around 730 subjects were profiled by immunosequencing and related to cytomegalovirus serostatus. Along with the roughly 700-subject first cohort, a separate validation cohort of 120 different subjects was used. To predict cytomegalovirus infection status, the study brought together high-throughput TCR immunosequencing, statistical association of individual TCRs with disease status, and machine learning. To study patterns of TCR occurrence, a later analysis re-analyzed previously published TCR beta repertoires from 666 donors and added high-resolution HLA genotyping. Rather than drawing on any new phenotypic data, the later analysis identified candidate immune exposures from TCR beta sequences and the way those sequences occurred across donors. An earlier analysis of approximately 580 of the donors used high-throughput TCR beta sequencing to judge whether each TCR beta V gene segment behaved as functional or pseudogenic. Donor age, sex, ethnicity and CMV serostatus were compiled alongside the repertoire data. A later genetic analysis used genome-wide SNP genotypes for about 60% of the roughly 700 donors, treating that subset as a discovery cohort. All discovery cohort repertoires had been generated using a single sequencing platform. Both class I and class II loci were covered by HLA typing, at four-digit resolution. The number of typed donors differed by locus: roughly 629-640 for A, B, C, DRB1 and DQB1; 522 for DQA1; 606 for DPA1; and roughly 450 for DPB1. Because of strong linkage in the cohort, four or five DR-DQ haplotypes were treated as single units for association and clustering. On average, roughly 200,000 unique TCR beta nucleotide sequences were sequenced per donor among roughly 430 genotyped donors of the cohort, with around 19% of those sequences being non-productive.

Results and caveats for the whole study, not just this receptor: CMV serostatus was the only immune exposure information available for the cohort. According to a later analysis, most CMV-associated TCR beta chains appeared to be HLA-restricted, and the HLA associations seemed to be driven largely by CMV exposure. An earlier analysis of approximately 570 of the donors showed that most TCR beta V segments appeared in productive rearrangements either about 87% or about 30% of the time, which broadly matched IMGT annotations. The cohort was sequenced for TCR beta chains only, and without alpha or paired-chain data the features that could be detected were limited. Compared with the approximately 670-donor mean, donors in an Asian-associated ancestry cluster had fewer N-insertions in productive TCRs, according to a later genetic analysis. According to a later analysis, parvovirus B19, influenza, CMV and Epstein-Barr virus appeared linked to several top co-occurrence clusters. Sequencing depth was assumed to be roughly uniform across donors in the presence/absence analyses, though that assumption may not hold. Strong co-occurrence of HLA alleles, especially DR and DQ, made assigning TCR associations to individual alleles difficult. Correlated functional status among segregating V segments might reflect linkage disequilibrium, but an unknown experimental factor could not be ruled out. A further reported finding was that TCR beta sequences accurately predicted the HLA-A and HLA-B alleles for most subjects in the first cohort. A cluster of highly shared sequence variants was judged likely to be a technical artifact of the sequencing pipeline. In the study, 150 to 200 TCR beta chains were listed as associated with cytomegalovirus. Some IMGT-functional V segments, including TRBV6-2 and TRBV6-3, could not be distinguished by the 87-base-pair reads and were therefore excluded. Because counts were too low, around 17 rarely observed V segments, including chromosome 9 orphons, were left out of the earlier analysis of about 620 of the donors. According to the authors, the approach could potentially be generalized to other disease states and immunological phenotypes. HLA typing was unavailable for some donors at each locus, so association tests used only the typed subset. In vitro tests confirmed that a few of the cytomegalovirus-associated TCR beta chains recognize cytomegalovirus antigens. In a later genetic analysis, a missense DCLRE1C variant was associated with V-gene and J-gene trimming of TCR beta chains, and the association was replicated in an independent cohort. According to a later analysis, TCR association rates differed among HLA loci, with DRB1 alleles showing the most associated TCRs and HLA-C alleles showing the fewest. Specific HLA alleles were associated with over 15,000 TCR beta sequences at a false discovery rate of 0.05 in a later analysis. The classifier was reported to diagnose cytomegalovirus status with high specificity and sensitivity in both the original and validation cohorts. In a later analysis, HLA-associated TCR beta chains were found to be more clonally expanded and to have lower generation probabilities than equally common non-associated chains. Most TCR sequences were seen in very few donors, while some public TCRs were found in many individuals.

The receptor library was made with the immunoSEQ multiplex PCR assay. For the multiplex PCR, a mixture combining 60 forward primers for TCR Vbeta segments and 13 reverse primers for TCR Jbeta segments was used. The CDR3 region of rearranged TCR beta genes was amplified from genomic DNA by a multiplex PCR assay. On the Illumina HiSeq System, the amplified TCR beta libraries were sequenced as 87-base-pair reads. The authors processed their data as follows. A later analysis counted approximately 74 million unique TCR beta chains across the 600 to 850 repertoires, and 9.5 million to 11 million of these chains were shared by at least two donors. A nearest-neighbor algorithm error-corrected the raw reads and collapsed the reads into unique sequences, merging closely related sequences to remove PCR and sequencing errors. V, D and J gene segments were assigned by aligning CDR3 sequences to IMGT reference sequences. Each retained sequence needed at least a six-nucleotide match to both a V gene segment and a J gene segment. Rearrangements were classified as productive when the CDR3 lacked stop codons and remained in frame with V and J, and all other rearrangements were classified as non-productive. CDR3 was defined by IMGT convention, running from the second conserved V-encoded cysteine to the conserved J-encoded phenylalanine. In an earlier analysis of 500 to 650 of the donors, sequences lacking an unambiguous match to a single V gene segment were excluded. An earlier analysis of about 600 of the donors called V segments functional above 56.7% productive rearrangements and segregating when the between-donor standard deviation exceeded 5%. To diagnose cytomegalovirus status from the catalog of TCR beta chain sequences, a statistical classification framework was built. In a later analysis, V and J genes were assigned by comparing TCR nucleotide sequences against IMGT/GENE-DB human TR gene sequences. A later analysis assigned CDR3 sequences and most-parsimonious VDJ recombination scenarios with the TCRdist pipeline. A later analysis defined each TCR beta chain by its CDR3 amino acid sequence plus V-gene family, and excluded reads lacking a unique V-gene family. To address suspected cross-contamination and a sequencing artifact, a later analysis removed approximately 590 highly shared, low-generation-probability nucleotide sequences. A later analysis calculated a clonal expansion index for each public chain from normalized within-repertoire ranks of inferred template counts. In a later analysis, generation probabilities were computed with a VDJ recombination model fitted to out-of-frame rearrangements, and the resulting probabilities were checked against IGoR. In a later analysis, hypergeometric tests were used to score TCR-TCR, TCR-HLA and TCR-CMV co-occurrence, with a repertoire-size bias correction applied to TCR pairs. In a later analysis, false discovery rates were estimated by permuting HLA or CMV assignments 20 times. In a later analysis, co-occurring TCRs were grouped using DBSCAN, and TCRdist sequence similarity was added for clustering within HLA-allele-positive subsets. Repertoires with fewer than 30,000 or more than 120,000 public chains, plus five repertoires with anomalous nucleotide sharing, were excluded from co-occurrence clustering. The immuneACCESS repertoire file appears here via TCRdb, limited to in-frame rearrangements. These files lack a portion of the clones; in checked studies, under half of the deficit traces to unresolved V genes, and the cause of the others is not known. Clonal size and the V and J genes are those of that table, whereas D and trimming came from the DNA. The sample table records roughly 170,000 clones; more than 60% of these occur just once. The top ten clonotypes cover roughly 1.4% of the sample.

In total, about 650 healthy bone marrow donors made up the cohort. At the time of sampling, all cohort members were nominally healthy, though unrecorded immune exposures were likely present. The donor tested CMV seropositive, placing the donor among the 290 or so seropositive members of the cohort. Every donor gave a peripheral blood sample, and the peripheral blood mononuclear cells from that sample were used for TCR beta sequencing. The Qiagen DNeasy Blood Extraction Kit was used to extract genomic DNA from the blood cell samples. This clone has just a few counts. It has no known antigen specificity. No base qualities exist here, and no much larger clone lies one base off it. The germline V end is reduced by 6 bases and the J end by 2 bases; junction bases left unmatched: 5. From the germline V gene, CDR1 is SQVTM and CDR2 is ANQGSEA. The CDR3 runs 15 residues from the cysteine to the phenylalanine. Only CDR3 DNA is held: 45 bases, read in frame from base 1.

Sequenced input: PBMCs. The sequence links TRBV29-1 to TRBJ2-3, with 13 middle bases fitting TRBD2. The sequence was collected from a woman between 25 and 40 years old in good health and CMV-seropositive. The CDR3 is CSVRLAGGFTDTQYF. The sequenced DNA: TGCAGCGTCCGACTAGCGGGAGGTTTCACAGATACGCAGTATTTT.